This T cell receptor (beta chain) emerged from a study of cytomegalovirus exposure and HLA in healthy donors. The wider study: Assignment to the Caucasian-associated ancestry cluster applied to more than 75% of the approximately 360 genotyped donors.

PCR used 60 Vbeta primers and 13 Jbeta primers. Method: immunoSEQ multiplex PCR; TCRdb's copy keeps in-frame clones and lacks some. The table includes about 180,000 clones, roughly 82% detected once. CDR3 size: 15 residues. The V gene lost 6 bases and the J gene lost 4 bases, with 18 bases spanning the gap. Germline V lookup: CDR1 MNHEY, CDR2 SMNVEV (reference sequence). Note on this clone: Its antigen is still unknown.

Study results and caveats: Prediction of most subjects' HLA-A and HLA-B alleles by TCR beta sequences was reportedly accurate.

Sequencing input: PBMCs. The J gene is TRBJ1-1, the V gene TRBV27; possibly TRBD1 for D (6 bases). The TCR originated in a girl aged 2-10 years in good health and CMV-seropositive. CDR3 region: CASRQPSGVGTEAFF. Written as DNA, the CDR3 is TGTGCCAGCAGACAACCCTCAGGGGTTGGCACTGAAGCTTTCTTT.